A single TCR beta chain is shown here with its context. The antigen is not known. Other DNA sequences in the sample encode the same CDR3. The sample belongs to a study of shared clonotypes between healthy human individuals. Findings and limits, study-wide: Sampling used blood alone; tissue repertoires probably differ. It was observed that 4% to 6% of naive CD4 clonotypes were shared across several donors.

Several immunoSEQ 96-well plates shared each subset's DNA, each plate a replicate. Sequencing used immunoSEQ multiplex PCR; TCRdb keeps in-frame clones, though not all of them. The sample contains about 2.2 million clones, 80% to 95% of which appear only once. CDR1 and CDR2 from the germline V gene are MNHEY and SMNVEV (reference sequence). This CDR3 contains 15 residues. The V end was cut by 6 bases, the J end by 0 bases, with 9 bases between. Terminally differentiated effector memory CD45RA+ cells were left out of the naive CD8 fraction, which was CD45RO-negative and positively selected for CCR7. The sequencing input was naive CD8+ T cells from PBMCs. The J gene is TRBJ2-6, the V gene TRBV27; D is undetermined. This receptor was identified in a man between 18 and 35 years old in good health. Some clones in this sample may be carry-over from other donors' samples. CDR3 sequence reads: CASSSGSSGANVLTF. The DNA of the CDR3 is TGTGCCAGCAGCTCAGGAAGCTCTGGGGCCAACGTCCTGACTTTC.